These 2 T cell receptor beta chains share one sample of origin, sequenced in a study of blood T cell repertoires in COVID-19. Clones were read by immunoSEQ multiplex PCR, and TCRdb kept only the in-frame ones, dropping some. The sample has about 190,000 clones; approximately 88% are singletons. The sample consisted of peripheral blood. The receptors were sampled from a man in his forties with acute or convalescent COVID-19.

The CDR3 region has the DNA TGTGCCTGGAGCACTAAACAGGGAAGGGTTGAAGCTTTCTTT. Its translation: CAWSTKQGRVEAFF. The chain recombines TRBV30 with TRBJ1-1; TRBD1 is a possible D gene (6 bases). V was trimmed by 3 bases and J by 7 bases, leaving 18 bases between them. Looked up from germline, CDR1 is GTSNPN and CDR2 is SVGIG (reference sequence). CDR3 length equals 14 residues.

This chain uses TRBV6-5 with TRBJ2-1; 7 positions agree with TRBD1. The V and J ends lost 7 bases and 7 bases, in that order; junction bases with no gene match: 10. In germline, CDR1 is MNHEY, CDR2 SVGAGI. The CDR3 sequence is 14 residues long. The CDR3: CASNPGQALNEQFF. In DNA form, the CDR3 reads TGTGCCAGCAACCCCGGACAGGCTCTGAATGAGCAGTTCTTC.